This T cell receptor (beta chain) was retrieved from a study of blood T cell repertoires in COVID-19. The overall study: The United States, Italy and Spain provided the acute and convalescent COVID-19 samples. Sources were T cells, B-cell-depleted T cells, or PBMCs; the material itself was cDNA or gDNA.

The V gene's germline CDR1 is SGHVS and CDR2 FQNEAQ. This CDR3 has 13 amino acids. V was trimmed by 5 bases and J by 5 bases, leaving 11 bases between them. Study processing details: Cell counts per sample came from amplifying reference gene primers. Measured with immunoSEQ multiplex PCR; TCRdb has only the in-frame clones, and not every one. That table gives V, J and clone size, and the DNA gave D and trimming. The table includes tens of thousands of clones, approximately 84% detected once. The chain employs TRBV7-8 and TRBJ2-3; D is possibly TRBD2 (5 bases). The receptor's source is a human donor in a cohort sampled during active COVID-19. The sequenced sample was peripheral blood. The CDR3 loop is CASSPPREDTQYF. DNA of the CDR3: TGTGCCAGCAGCCCGCCCCGGGAAGATACGCAGTATTTT.